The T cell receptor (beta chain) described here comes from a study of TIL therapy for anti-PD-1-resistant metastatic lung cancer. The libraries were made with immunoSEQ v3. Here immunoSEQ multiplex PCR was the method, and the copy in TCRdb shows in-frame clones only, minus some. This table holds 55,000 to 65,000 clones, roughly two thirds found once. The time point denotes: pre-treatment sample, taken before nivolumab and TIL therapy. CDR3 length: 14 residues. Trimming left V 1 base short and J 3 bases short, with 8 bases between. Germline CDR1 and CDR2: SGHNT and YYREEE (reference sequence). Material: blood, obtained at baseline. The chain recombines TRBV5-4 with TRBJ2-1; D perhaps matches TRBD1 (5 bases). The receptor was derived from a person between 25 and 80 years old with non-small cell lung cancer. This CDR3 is CASSLSGYYNEQFF. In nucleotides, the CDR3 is TGTGCCAGCAGCTTGTCAGGGTACTACAATGAGCAGTTCTTC. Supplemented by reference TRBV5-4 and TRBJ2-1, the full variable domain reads ETGVTQSPTHLIKTRGQQVTLRCSSQSGHNTVSWYQQALGQGPQFIFQYYREEENGRGNFPPRFSGLQFPNYSSELNVNALELDDSALYLCASSLSGYYNEQFFGPGTRLTVL.